A selection of T cell receptor beta chains follows, all from one sample in a study of control samples from healthy donors and cancer patients. Libraries were prepared by immunoSEQ multiplex PCR; TCRdb keeps only in-frame clonotypes and omits some of them. Of 70,000 to 90,000 clones in the sample, 94% were seen once. Sequencing input: blood. The receptors shown here come from a woman aged 40 to 50 in good health. CDR3s include the opening cysteine and the closing phenylalanine or tryptophan. D genes are given only for firm matches. Not every row has a clone size; where given, it reads once, few, many or a size class.

>TRBJ1-6|TRBV5-1|-|TRBD1
TGCGCCAGCAGCTTAACGGGACAGAGAAATTCACCCCTCCACTTT
CASSLTGQRNSPLHF
>TRBJ1-2|TRBV10-2|-|TRBD1
TGCGCCAGCAGTATCCCGGGACAGGGGTGGGTGAATGGCTACACCTTC
CASSIPGQGWVNGYTF
>TRBJ1-2|TRBV5-1|-|TRBD1
TGCGCCAGCAGCTTCACTCCCGGGACAGAATATGGCTACACCTTC
CASSFTPGTEYGYTF
>TRBJ1-5|TRBV4-2|-|-
TGTGCCAGCAGCCAAGGTTCCGTAGATCAGCCCCAGCATTTT
CASSQGSVDQPQHF
>TRBJ1-6|TRBV3-1/TRBV3-2|-|TRBD1
TGTGCCAGCAGCCGTGGGACAGGGAATTCGCCCCTCCACTTT
CASSRGTGNSPLHF
>TRBJ2-7|TRBV3-1/TRBV3-2|-|TRBD1
TGTGCCAGCAGCCAGTCGACAGGGAACTCCTACGAGCAGTACTTC
CASSQSTGNSYEQYF
>TRBJ1-1|TRBV27|-|-
TGTGCCAGCAGTTTAATCGGTGGTGAAGCTTTCTTT
CASSLIGGEAFF
>TRBJ1-2|TRBV28|few|-
TGTGCCAGCAGTTTAGGAGGGGGTGGTGGCTACACCTTC
CASSLGGGGGYTF
>TRBJ1-1|TRBV6-1|once|TRBD1
TGTGCCAGCAGTGAAGTTCTTGGGACAGGGATTTTCACTGAAGCTTTCTTT
CASSEVLGTGIFTEAFF
>TRBJ2-1|TRBV6-5|-|-
TGTGCCAGCAGGGGACCGTTGAAAGAGTATGAGCAGTTCTTC
CASRGPLKEYEQFF
>TRBJ2-2|TRBV19|-|-
TGTGCCAGTAGTACGGGGACACACTCCACCGGGGAGCTGTTTTTT
CASSTGTHSTGELFF
>TRBJ2-1|TRBV4-1|-|-
TGCGCCAGCAGCCAAGGTTACTTTTGGAGGGGGTCCTACAATGAGCAGTTCTTC
CASSQGYFWRGSYNEQFF
>TRBJ2-1|TRBV3-1/TRBV3-2|-|TRBD2
TGTGCCAGCAGCCAACCGGGACTAGCGGGAGGGCTGTCCTACAATGAGCAGTTCTTC
CASSQPGLAGGLSYNEQFF
>TRBJ2-7|TRBV2|-|-
TGTGCCAGCACCCCTCATGGGAGCTCCTACGAGCAGTACTTC
CASTPHGSSYEQYF
>TRBJ2-7|TRBV28|-|TRBD2
TGTGCCAGCAGTTTTTCCGGGGGGTCCTACGAGCAGTACTTC
CASSFSGGSYEQYF
>TRBJ1-3|TRBV18|-|-
TGTGCCAGCTCTCCAGCTTCATCAGCCGTCTCTGGAAACACCATATATTTT
CASSPASSAVSGNTIYF
>TRBJ2-7|TRBV5-4|-|-
TGTGCCAGCAGCTTGCTGGGCGGGGACGAGCAGTACTTC
CASSLLGGDEQYF
>TRBJ1-1|TRBV9|once|TRBD1
TGTGCCAGCAGACCCGGGACAGGGGAAGCCACTGAAGCTTTCTTT
CASRPGTGEATEAFF
>TRBJ1-2|TRBV5-1|-|-
TGCGCCAGCAGCCAGGCGCCGCCCGGGGGCGGCTACACCTTC
CASSQAPPGGGYTF
>TRBJ1-1|TRBV5-4|-|TRBD1
TGTGCCAGCAGCAGAGCACCGGGACAGGGAGTTGAAGCTTTCTTT
CASSRAPGQGVEAFF
>TRBJ2-2|TRBV5-5|-|-
TGTGCCAGCAGCTTGGAGGCAGTAAACACCGGGGAGCTGTTTTTT
CASSLEAVNTGELFF
>TRBJ1-1|TRBV12-5|-|-
TGTGCTAGTGGGTTGCAGGGCCACACTGAAGCTTTCTTT
CASGLQGHTEAFF
>TRBJ1-2|TRBV28|-|-
TGTGCCAGCACCTACGGGGTAAAGGTTGGCTACACCTTC
CASTYGVKVGYTF
>TRBJ2-1|TRBV15|-|TRBD1
TGTGCCACCAGCAGAGTGGGGACAGGAATCGATGAGCAGTTCTTC
CATSRVGTGIDEQFF
>TRBJ1-4|TRBV2|-|-
TGTGCCAGTTCCGATCCGGGAATTAATGAAAAACTGTTTTTT
CASSDPGINEKLFF
>TRBJ2-1|TRBV27|-|-
TGTGCCAGCAGTTTAGAGGGGTACAATGAGCAGTTCTTC
CASSLEGYNEQFF
>TRBJ1-1|TRBV9|-|-
TGTGCCAGCAGCGCCGGAGGGACTGAAGCTTTCTTT
CASSAGGTEAFF
>TRBJ1-1|TRBV18|once|-
TGTGCCAGCTCACCGTCTACAGGGAGGGTGAACACTGAAGCTTTCTTT
CASSPSTGRVNTEAFF
>TRBJ2-7|TRBV7-8|-|-
TGTGCCAGCAGCTCTCTCCCCGGTAGAGCTCTCGATTACGAGCAGTACTTC
CASSSLPGRALDYEQYF
>TRBJ2-2|TRBV7-6|once|TRBD2
TGTGCCAGCAGCTTAGAACTAGCGGGGGCGCACACCGGGGAGCTGTTTTTT
CASSLELAGAHTGELFF
>TRBJ1-6|TRBV19|-|-
TGTGCCAGTAGTGTAGGGGGGACGGATAATTCACCCCTCCACTTT
CASSVGGTDNSPLHF
>TRBJ2-5|TRBV19|-|TRBD2
TGTGCCAGTAGTGAAGGGACTAGCGAGGGAGAGACCCAGTACTTC
CASSEGTSEGETQYF
>TRBJ2-1|TRBV19|-|-
TGTGCCAGTAGCTTTGGGGGCACCTACAATGAGCAGTTCTTC
CASSFGGTYNEQFF
>TRBJ1-2|TRBV2|-|-
TGTGCCAGCAGTGGGGACACGGGCAAAGGCTACACCTTC
CASSGDTGKGYTF
>TRBJ1-2|TRBV27|-|-
TGTGCCACCACTGGGGATTCGGGGGGCTACACCTTC
CATTGDSGGYTF
>TRBJ2-4|TRBV3-1/TRBV3-2|-|TRBD2
TGTGCCAGCAGCCAAGCCGGTGGACTAGTGAACATTCAGTACTTC
CASSQAGGLVNIQYF
>TRBJ2-3|TRBV5-4|-|-
TGTGCCAGCAGCTTAAGGGGGTACACAGATACGCAGTATTTT
CASSLRGYTDTQYF
>TRBJ1-6|TRBV18|-|-
TGTGCCACCGTGGGGTCCCAAGGAGGTTCACCCCTCCACTTT
CATVGSQGGSPLHF
>TRBJ2-1|TRBV19|-|-
TGTGCCAGTAGTCCCGGGACAGGTCGGCGGGAGGGCCGGAATGAGCAGTTCTTC
CASSPGTGRREGRNEQFF